The next 4 T cell receptor beta chains were all read from a single sample in a study of shared clonotypes between healthy human individuals. Generated by immunoSEQ multiplex PCR, the TCRdb table keeps only in-frame clones and is missing some. The sample lists 650,000 to 700,000 clones, about 90% occurring once. Specimen: memory CD8+ T cells from PBMCs. Subset specified: CD45RO+ cells pooled with CCR7-negative TemRA cells. Receptors were obtained from a man between 18 and 29 years old in good health. Some clones in this sample may be carry-over from other donors' samples.

The rearrangement uses TRBV7-9 and TRBJ1-1, with D uncertain. V was clipped by 5 bases and J by 6 bases, with 16 bases between them. Germline loops: CDR1 SEHNR, CDR2 FQNEAQ (reference sequence). The CDR3 has 14 amino acids. CDR3 coding DNA: TGTGCCAGCAGCACCCGGGAGTTTCTATCTGAAGCTTTCTTT. Protein product: CASSTREFLSEAFF.

The chain links TRBV28 to TRBJ1-1; perhaps TRBD1 as D (5 bases). Germline CDR1 and CDR2: MDHEN and SYDVKM. The CDR3 loop spans 16 amino acids. V lost 1 base, J lost 4 bases, and 16 bases lay in between. The CDR3 DNA follows: TGTGCCAGCAGTTTATCGGGGGACGGATGGGGCACTGAAGCTTTCTTT. It is translated as CASSLSGDGWGTEAFF.

J is TRBJ2-1 and V is TRBV2, with 8 bases identical to TRBD2. CDR3 size: 13 residues. J gave up 9 bases and V 7 bases, and 8 bases lay outside the gene matches. The V gene's germline CDR1 is SNHLY and CDR2 FYNNEI. CDR3 protein: CASKVAGMAEQFF. CDR3 coding DNA: TGTGCCAGCAAGGTAGCGGGAATGGCTGAGCAGTTCTTC.

The chain recombines TRBV5-6 with TRBJ2-5; TRBD1 or TRBD2 may be the D gene (8 bases each). The CDR3 is 15 residues long. The germline V and J ends were trimmed by 4 bases and 5 bases, with 18 bases remaining between them. Germline CDR1 SGHDT, CDR2 YYEEEE. CDR3 DNA: TGTGCCAGCAGCGCCAGGGGGCGGGGGGTTGAGACCCAGTACTTC. It encodes CASSARGRGVETQYF.